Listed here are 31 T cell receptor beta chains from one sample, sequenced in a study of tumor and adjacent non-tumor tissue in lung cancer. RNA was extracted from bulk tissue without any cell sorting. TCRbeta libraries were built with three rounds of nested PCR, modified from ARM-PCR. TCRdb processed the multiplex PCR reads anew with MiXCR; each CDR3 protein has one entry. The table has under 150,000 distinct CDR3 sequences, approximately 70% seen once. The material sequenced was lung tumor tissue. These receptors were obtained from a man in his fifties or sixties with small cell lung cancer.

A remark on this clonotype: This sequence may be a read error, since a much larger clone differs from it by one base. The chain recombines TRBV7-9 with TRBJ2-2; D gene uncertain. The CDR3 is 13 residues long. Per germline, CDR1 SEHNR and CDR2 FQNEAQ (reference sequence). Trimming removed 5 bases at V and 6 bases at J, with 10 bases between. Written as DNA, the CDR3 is TGTGCCAGCAGCCTAGAACCACCCGGGGAGCTGTTTTTT. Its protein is CASSLEPPGELFF.

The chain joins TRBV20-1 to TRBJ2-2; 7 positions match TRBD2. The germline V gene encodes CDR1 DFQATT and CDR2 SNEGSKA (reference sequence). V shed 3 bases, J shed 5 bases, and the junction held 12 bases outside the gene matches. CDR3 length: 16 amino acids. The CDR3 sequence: CSARVHAGVGTGELFF. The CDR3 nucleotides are TGCAGTGCTAGGGTTCATGCGGGAGTAGGGACCGGGGAGCTGTTTTTT.

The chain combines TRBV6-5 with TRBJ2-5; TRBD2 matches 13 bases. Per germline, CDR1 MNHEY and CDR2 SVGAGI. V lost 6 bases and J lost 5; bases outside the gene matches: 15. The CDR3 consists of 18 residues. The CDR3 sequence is CASSLPPTSGGSVETQYF. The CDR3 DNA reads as TGTGCCAGCAGCCTCCCACCGACTAGCGGGGGGTCCGTGGAGACCCAGTACTTC.

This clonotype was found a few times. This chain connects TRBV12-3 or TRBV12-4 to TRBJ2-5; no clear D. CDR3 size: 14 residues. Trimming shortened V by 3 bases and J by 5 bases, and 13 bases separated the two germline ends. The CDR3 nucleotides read TGTGCCAGCAGTTTGCGTGGGCGTGGGGAGACCCAGTACTTC. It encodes CASSLRGRGETQYF.

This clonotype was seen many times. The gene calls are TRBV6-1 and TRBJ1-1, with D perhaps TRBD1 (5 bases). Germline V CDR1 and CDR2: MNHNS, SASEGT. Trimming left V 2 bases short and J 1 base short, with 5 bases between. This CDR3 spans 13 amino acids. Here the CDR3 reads CASSEQGNTEAFF. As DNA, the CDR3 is TGTGCCAGCAGTGAACAGGGGAACACTGAAGCTTTCTTT.

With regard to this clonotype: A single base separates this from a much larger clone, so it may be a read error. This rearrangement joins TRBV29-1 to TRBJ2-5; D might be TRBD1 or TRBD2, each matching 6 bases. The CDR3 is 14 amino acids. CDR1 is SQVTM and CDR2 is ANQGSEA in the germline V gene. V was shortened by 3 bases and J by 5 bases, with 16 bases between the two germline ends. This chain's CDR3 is CSVDLSGAGETQYF. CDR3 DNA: TGCAGCGTTGATTTGTCAGGGGCGGGGGAGACCCAGTACTTC. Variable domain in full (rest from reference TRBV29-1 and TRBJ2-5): SAVISQKPSRDICQRGTSLTIQCQVDSQVTMMFWYRQQPGQSLTLIATANQGSEATYESGFVIDKFPISRPNLTFSTLTVSNMSPEDSSIYLCSVDLSGAGETQYFGPGTRLLVL.

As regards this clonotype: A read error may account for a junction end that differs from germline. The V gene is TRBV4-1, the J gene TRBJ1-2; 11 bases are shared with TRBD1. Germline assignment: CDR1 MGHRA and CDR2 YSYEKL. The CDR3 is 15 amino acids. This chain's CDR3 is CESSPGGQGAGGYTF. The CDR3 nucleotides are TGTGAAAGTAGTCCAGGAGGACAGGGGGCGGGTGGCTACACCTTC.

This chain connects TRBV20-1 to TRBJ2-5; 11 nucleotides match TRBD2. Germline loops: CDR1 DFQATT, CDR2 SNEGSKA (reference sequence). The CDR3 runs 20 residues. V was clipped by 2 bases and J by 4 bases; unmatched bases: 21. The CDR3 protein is CSARRQRETSGKLWVETQYF. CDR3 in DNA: TGCAGTGCTAGACGACAGAGGGAGACTAGCGGGAAACTATGGGTAGAGACCCAGTACTTC.

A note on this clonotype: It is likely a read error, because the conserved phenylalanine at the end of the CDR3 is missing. This CDR3 reads CASSLASGRRSFNEQFL. DNA of the CDR3: TGTGCCAGCAGTTTAGCTAGCGGTAGGAGAAGCTTCAATGAGCAGTTCCTC. The V and J genes are TRBV28 and TRBJ2-1, with 7 positions matching TRBD2. Germline V gives CDR1 MDHEN, CDR2 SYDVKM. The V gene end was trimmed by 2 bases and the J gene end by 6 bases; junction bases not matched to a gene: 13. The CDR3 runs to 17 residues.

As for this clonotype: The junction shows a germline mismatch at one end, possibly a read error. In nucleotides, the CDR3 is TGCAGTGCTCCCGGGACTAGTACATATACGCAGTCTTTT. Protein product: CSAPGTSTYTQSF. This chain connects TRBV20-1 to TRBJ2-3, with 8 bases lining up with TRBD2. The CDR3 is 13 amino acids. CDR1 DFQATT and CDR2 SNEGSKA come from the germline V gene (reference sequence).

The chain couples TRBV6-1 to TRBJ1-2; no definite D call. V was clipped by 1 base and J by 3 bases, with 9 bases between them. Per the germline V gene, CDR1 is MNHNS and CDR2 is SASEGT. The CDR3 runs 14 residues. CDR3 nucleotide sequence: TGTGCCAGCAGTGAAGGCGGACCCTACTATGGCTACACCTTC. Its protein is CASSEGGPYYGYTF.

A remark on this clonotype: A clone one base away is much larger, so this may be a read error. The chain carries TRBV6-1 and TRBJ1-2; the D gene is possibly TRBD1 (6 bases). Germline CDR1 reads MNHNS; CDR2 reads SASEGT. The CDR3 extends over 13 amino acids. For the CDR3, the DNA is TGTCCCAGCAGCCCAACAGGGAACTATGGCTACACCTTC. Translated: CPSSPTGNYGYTF.

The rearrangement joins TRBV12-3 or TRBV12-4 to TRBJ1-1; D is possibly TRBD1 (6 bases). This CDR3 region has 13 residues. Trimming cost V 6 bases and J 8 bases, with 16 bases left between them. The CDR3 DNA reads TGTGCCAGCAGGGACTACAGGGCGATAGAAGCTTTCTTT. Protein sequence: CASRDYRAIEAFF.

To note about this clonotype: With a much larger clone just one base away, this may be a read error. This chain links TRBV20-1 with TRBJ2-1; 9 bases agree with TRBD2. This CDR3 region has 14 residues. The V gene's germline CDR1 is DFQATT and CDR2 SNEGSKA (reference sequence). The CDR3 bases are TGCAGTGCTTGGACGACTAGCGGTTACAATGAGCAGTCCTTC. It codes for CSAWTTSGYNEQSF.

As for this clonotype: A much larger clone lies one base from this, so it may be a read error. In nucleotides, the CDR3 is TGCAGCGTTGAGGAGACTCGCCCTTTTGATGAGCAGTTCTTC. Residues: CSVEETRPFDEQFF. The gene calls are TRBV29-1 and TRBJ2-1; D is ambiguous. Deletions cut 3 bases from V and 8 bases from J, with 17 bases between. Germline V gene lookup returns CDR1 SQVTM and CDR2 ANQGSEA. There are 14 residues in the CDR3.

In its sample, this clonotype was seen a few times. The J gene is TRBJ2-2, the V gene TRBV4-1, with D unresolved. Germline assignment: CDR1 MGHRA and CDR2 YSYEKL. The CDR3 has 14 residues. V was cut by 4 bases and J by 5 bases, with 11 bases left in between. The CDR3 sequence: CASSRAQRTGELFF. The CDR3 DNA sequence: TGCGCCAGCAGCCGCGCCCAGCGAACCGGGGAGCTGTTTTTT.

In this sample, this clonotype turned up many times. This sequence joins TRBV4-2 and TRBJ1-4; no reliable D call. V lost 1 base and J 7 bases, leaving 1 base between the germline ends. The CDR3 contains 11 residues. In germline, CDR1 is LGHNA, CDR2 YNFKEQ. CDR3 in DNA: TGTGCCAGCAGCCAAGTTGAAAAACTGTTTTTT. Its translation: CASSQVEKLFF.

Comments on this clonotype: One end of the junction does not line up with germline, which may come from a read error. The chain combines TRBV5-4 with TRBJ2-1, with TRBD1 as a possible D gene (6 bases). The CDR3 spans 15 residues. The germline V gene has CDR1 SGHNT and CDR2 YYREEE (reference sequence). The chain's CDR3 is CASSSGQRAHNEQFF. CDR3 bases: TGTGCCAGCAGTTCCGGACAGAGGGCCCACAATGAGCAGTTCTTT.

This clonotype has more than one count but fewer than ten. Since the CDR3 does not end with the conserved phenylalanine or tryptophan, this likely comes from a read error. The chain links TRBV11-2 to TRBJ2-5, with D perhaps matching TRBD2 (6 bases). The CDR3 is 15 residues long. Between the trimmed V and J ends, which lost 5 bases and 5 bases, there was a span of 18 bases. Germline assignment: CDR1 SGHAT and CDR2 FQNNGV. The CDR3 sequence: CASSPRDGSKETQYY. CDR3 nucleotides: TGTGCCAGCAGCCCCCGTGACGGGAGCAAGGAGACCCAGTACTAC.

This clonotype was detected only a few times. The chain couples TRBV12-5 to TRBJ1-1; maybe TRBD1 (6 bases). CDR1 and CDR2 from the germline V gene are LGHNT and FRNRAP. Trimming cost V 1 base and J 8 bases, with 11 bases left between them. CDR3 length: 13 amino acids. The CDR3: CASGLATQGEAFF. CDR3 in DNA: TGTGCTAGTGGTTTGGCCACGCAGGGGGAAGCTTTCTTT.

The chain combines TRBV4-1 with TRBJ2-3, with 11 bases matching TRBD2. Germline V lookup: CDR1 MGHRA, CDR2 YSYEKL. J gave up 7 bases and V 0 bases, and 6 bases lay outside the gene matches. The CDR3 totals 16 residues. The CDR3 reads CASSQDEASGRNTQYF. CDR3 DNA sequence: TGCGCCAGCAGCCAAGACGAGGCTAGCGGGAGGAATACGCAGTATTTT.

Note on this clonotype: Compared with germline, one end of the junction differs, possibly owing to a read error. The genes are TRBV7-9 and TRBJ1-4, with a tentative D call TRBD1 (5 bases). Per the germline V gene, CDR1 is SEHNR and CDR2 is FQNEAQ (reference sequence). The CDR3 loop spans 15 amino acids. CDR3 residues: CANSLARQGSEKLFF. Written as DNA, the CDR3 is TGTGCCAACAGCTTAGCGCGCCAGGGCTCTGAAAAACTGTTTTTT.

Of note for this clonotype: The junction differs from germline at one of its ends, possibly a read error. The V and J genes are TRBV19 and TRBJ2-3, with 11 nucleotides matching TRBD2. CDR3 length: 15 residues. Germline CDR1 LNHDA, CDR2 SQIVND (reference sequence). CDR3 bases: TGTGCCAATAGTCCACTAGCGGGAGAGATAGATACGCAGTATTTT. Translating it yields CANSPLAGEIDTQYF.

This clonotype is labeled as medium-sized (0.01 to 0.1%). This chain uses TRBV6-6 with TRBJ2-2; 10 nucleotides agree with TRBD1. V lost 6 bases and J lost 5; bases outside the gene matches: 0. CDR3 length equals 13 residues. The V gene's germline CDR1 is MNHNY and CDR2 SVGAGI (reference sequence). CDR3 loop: CASRGQGTGELFF. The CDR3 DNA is TGTGCCAGCAGGGGACAGGGGACCGGGGAGCTGTTTTTT.

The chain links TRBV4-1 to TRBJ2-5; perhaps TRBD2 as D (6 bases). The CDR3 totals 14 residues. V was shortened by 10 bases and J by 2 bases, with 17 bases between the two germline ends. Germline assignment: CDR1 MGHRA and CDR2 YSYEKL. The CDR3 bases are TGCGCCAACAGTCAAGGACTAACACAAGAGACCCAGTACTTC. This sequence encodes CANSQGLTQETQYF.

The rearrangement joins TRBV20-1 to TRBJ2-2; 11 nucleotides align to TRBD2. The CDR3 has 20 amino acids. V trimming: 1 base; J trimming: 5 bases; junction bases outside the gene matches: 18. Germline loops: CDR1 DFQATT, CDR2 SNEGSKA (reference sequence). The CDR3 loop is CSARVPLVSSGRIATGELFF. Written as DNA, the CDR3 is TGCAGTGCTAGAGTTCCATTAGTCTCTAGCGGGAGGATCGCAACCGGGGAGCTGTTTTTT.

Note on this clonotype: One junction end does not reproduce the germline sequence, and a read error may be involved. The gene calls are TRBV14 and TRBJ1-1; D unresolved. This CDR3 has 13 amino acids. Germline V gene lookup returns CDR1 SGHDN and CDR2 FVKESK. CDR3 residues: CASSQARVSEASF. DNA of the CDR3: TGTGCCAGCAGCCAAGCTCGGGTGTCTGAAGCTTCCTTT. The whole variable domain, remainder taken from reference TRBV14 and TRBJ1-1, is EAGVTQFPSHSVIEKGQTVTLRCDPISGHDNLYWYRRVMGKEIKFLLHFVKESKQDESGMPNNRFLAERTGGTYSTLKVQPAELEDSGVYFCASSQARVSEASFGQGTRLTVV.

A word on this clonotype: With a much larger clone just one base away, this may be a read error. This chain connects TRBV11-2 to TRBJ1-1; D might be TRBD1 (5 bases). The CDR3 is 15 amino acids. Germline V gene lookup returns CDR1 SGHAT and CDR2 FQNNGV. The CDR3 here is CTSSWTLSMDTEAFF. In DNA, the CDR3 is TGTACCAGCAGCTGGACACTATCGATGGACACTGAAGCTTTCTTT. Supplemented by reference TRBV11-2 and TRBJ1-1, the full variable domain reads EAGVAQSPRYKIIEKRQSVAFWCNPISGHATLYWYQQILGQGPKLLIQFQNNGVVDDSQLPKDRFSAERLKGVDSTLKIQPAKLEDSAVYLCTSSWTLSMDTEAFFGQGTRLTVV.

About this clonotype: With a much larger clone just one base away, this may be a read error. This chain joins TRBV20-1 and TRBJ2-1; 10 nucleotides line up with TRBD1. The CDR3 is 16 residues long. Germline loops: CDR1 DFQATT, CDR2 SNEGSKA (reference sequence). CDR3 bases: TGCGGTGCTAGAGTCCTGGGACAGGGGAACCACAATGAGCAGTTCTTC. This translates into CGARVLGQGNHNEQFF.

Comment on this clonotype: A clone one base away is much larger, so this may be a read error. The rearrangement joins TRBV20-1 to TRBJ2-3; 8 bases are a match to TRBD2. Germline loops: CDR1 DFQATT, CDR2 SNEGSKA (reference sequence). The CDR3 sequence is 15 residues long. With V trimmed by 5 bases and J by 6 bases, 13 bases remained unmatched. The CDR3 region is CSAFRTNGGGDTQYF. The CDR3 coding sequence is TGCAGTGCTTTCCGGACTAACGGGGGGGGGGATACGCAGTATTTT.

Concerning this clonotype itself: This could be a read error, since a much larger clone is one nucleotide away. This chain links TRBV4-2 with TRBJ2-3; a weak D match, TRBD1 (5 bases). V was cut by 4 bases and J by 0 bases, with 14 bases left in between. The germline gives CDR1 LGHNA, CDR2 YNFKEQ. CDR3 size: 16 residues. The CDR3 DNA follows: TGTGCCAGCAGCCCACCAGGACACACTAGCACAGATACGCAGTATTTT. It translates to CASSPPGHTSTDTQYF.